Below, 15 T cell receptor beta chains from the same sample are listed, as sequenced in a study of siplizumab effects on memory and regulatory T cells. The data were produced by immunoSEQ multiplex PCR, yet TCRdb's version contains in-frame clones alone and is incomplete. The sample yields approximately 100,000 clones, just over 90% seen once. Material for sequencing was Tregs sorted from blood. These receptor sequences come from a human donor in good health.

This chain uses TRBV7-9 with TRBJ1-3, with no clear D. V was clipped by 6 bases and J by 0 bases, with 9 bases between them. CDR1 is SEHNR and CDR2 is FQNEAQ in the germline V gene (reference sequence). The CDR3 totals 14 residues. The CDR3 loop reads CASSRPLSGNTIYF. The CDR3 nucleotides read TGTGCCAGCAGTCGACCCCTCTCTGGAAACACCATATATTTT.

The chain recombines TRBV10-3 with TRBJ2-1, with TRBD2 matching 9 bases. The CDR3 consists of 16 residues. Germline trimming cut 6 bases from V and 3 bases from J; bases unmatched to any gene: 9. Germline lookup yields CDR1 ENHRY and CDR2 SYGVKD. CDR3 loop: CAISFPSGKSYNEQFF. For the CDR3, the DNA is TGTGCCATCAGCTTCCCTAGCGGGAAGAGCTACAATGAGCAGTTCTTC.

The CDR3 region has the DNA TGTGCCAGCAGTCAGGACAGGAACACTGAAGCTTTCTTT. Protein product: CASSQDRNTEAFF. V and J are TRBV2 and TRBJ1-1; a weak D match, TRBD1 (6 bases). Trimming shortened V by 5 bases and J by 1 base, and 8 bases separated the two germline ends. This CDR3 is 13 amino acids long. The germline gives CDR1 SNHLY, CDR2 FYNNEI.

This clone was found once. This chain joins TRBV2 and TRBJ2-3; 9 bases are a match to TRBD1. The CDR3 is 16 amino acids. Germline loops: CDR1 SNHLY, CDR2 FYNNEI. Germline trimming cut 4 bases from V and 8 bases from J; bases unmatched to any gene: 13. The CDR3 reads CASSGTTGGYGGTQYF. The CDR3 DNA reads TGTGCCAGCAGTGGAACGACAGGGGGGTATGGGGGTACGCAGTATTTT. Filled out from reference TRBV2 and TRBJ2-3, the complete variable domain reads EPEVTQTPSHQVTQMGQEVILRCVPISNHLYFYWYRQILGQKVEFLVSFYNNEISEKSEIFDDQFSVERPDGSNFTLKIRSTKLEDSAMYFCASSGTTGGYGGTQYFGPGTRLTVL.

The CDR3 DNA reads as TGTGCCAGTAGATCCCCGGGGACAGATACGCAGTATTTT. This translates into CASRSPGTDTQYF. The chain joins TRBV19 to TRBJ2-3, with a tentative D call TRBD2 (5 bases). Trimming removed 6 bases from V and 3 bases from J, with 10 bases in between. Germline CDR1 LNHDA, CDR2 SQIVND (reference sequence). The CDR3 spans 13 residues.

The V call is TRBV4-1, the J call TRBJ2-1; D remains ambiguous. V shed 0 bases and J shed 4 bases, with 4 bases lying between them. This CDR3 has 13 amino acids. CDR1 and CDR2 (germline): MGHRA, YSYEKL. The CDR3: CASSQETYNEQFF. DNA of the CDR3: TGCGCCAGCAGCCAAGAAACGTACAATGAGCAGTTCTTC.

This chain joins TRBV5-1 and TRBJ1-2, with D possibly TRBD1 on 6 matching bases. V was pared by 2 bases and J by 6 bases, with 14 bases between. The CDR3 has 14 residues. Per the germline V gene, CDR1 is SGHRS and CDR2 is YFSETQ. CDR3 loop: CASSFPLAGDGYTF. The DNA for the CDR3 is TGCGCCAGCAGCTTTCCTTTGGCAGGGGATGGCTACACCTTC.

The sample holds one count of this clone. The chain links TRBV7-3 to TRBJ2-2; possible D gene TRBD1, 5 bases. V was clipped by 4 bases and J by 1 base, with 7 bases between them. CDR3 length: 14 residues. Germline CDR1 is SGHTA and CDR2 is FQGTGA. The CDR3 DNA sequence: TGTGCCAGCAGCTCTCAGGGGAACACCGGGGAGCTGTTTTTT. Protein product: CASSSQGNTGELFF.

This clone was recorded only once. This chain connects TRBV29-1 to TRBJ2-1; D unclear. Trimming cost V 5 bases and J 5 bases, with 13 bases left between them. The germline gives CDR1 SQVTM, CDR2 ANQGSEA. The CDR3 loop spans 13 amino acids. CDR3: CSVHGRSHNEQFF. For the CDR3, the DNA is TGCAGCGTTCACGGCCGATCCCACAATGAGCAGTTCTTC.

The chain couples TRBV6-1 to TRBJ2-5, with D perhaps matching TRBD1 (6 bases). The germline gives CDR1 MNHNS, CDR2 SASEGT. CDR3 length: 15 residues. Deletions cut 3 bases from V and 5 bases from J, with 16 bases between. DNA for the CDR3: TGTGCCAGCAGTGACCGCAGGGGCGGTTGGGAGACCCAGTACTTC. As protein: CASSDRRGGWETQYF.

In its sample, this clone was seen once. The gene calls are TRBV5-4 and TRBJ1-2, with 7 positions matching TRBD1. There are 15 residues in the CDR3. Per the germline V gene, CDR1 is SGHNT and CDR2 is YYREEE (reference sequence). V lost 0 bases, J lost 3 bases, and 5 bases stayed unmatched. CDR3 DNA sequence: TGTGCCAGCAGCTTGGATCTAGGGACAGACTATGGCTACACCTTC. This translates into CASSLDLGTDYGYTF.

J is TRBJ2-3 and V is TRBV6-5; 8 nucleotides match TRBD2. Unmatched junction bases numbered 3, after V lost 6 bases and J lost 1 base. The germline CDR1 and CDR2 sequences are MNHEY and SVGAGI. This CDR3 has 14 amino acids. The CDR3 nucleotides read TGTGCCAGCAGGTACGGGGGGGGCACAGATACGCAGTATTTT. Translation gives CASRYGGGTDTQYF.

This chain connects TRBV7-9 to TRBJ2-7, with D unclear. This CDR3 is built from 13 residues. V gave up 1 base and J gave up 12 bases, with 16 bases separating them. Germline values: CDR1 SEHNR, CDR2 FQNEAQ (reference sequence). The CDR3 is CASSLGDGTILYF. The CDR3 nucleotides are TGTGCCAGCAGCTTAGGCGACGGAACAATTTTGTACTTC.

The V and J genes are TRBV6-4 and TRBJ2-1; tentatively, D is TRBD1 (6 bases). From germline, CDR1 is MRHNA and CDR2 SNTAGT. V lost 2 bases and J lost 7, with 12 bases in between. The CDR3 runs 14 residues. The CDR3 spells CASSDGRGGNEQFF. In nucleotides, the CDR3 is TGTGCCAGCAGTGACGGAAGAGGGGGAAATGAGCAGTTCTTC.

This chain uses TRBV19 with TRBJ2-5; D unresolved. V lost 5 bases to trimming and J lost 1 base, with 14 bases between them. This CDR3 contains 15 residues. Germline CDR1 reads LNHDA; CDR2 reads SQIVND (reference sequence). Here the CDR3 DNA reads TGTGCCAGTAGTCAAATCCAGAGAATCCAAGAGACCCAGTACTTC. Its translation is CASSQIQRIQETQYF.